A selection of T cell receptor beta chains follows, all from one sample in a study of blood T cell repertoires in COVID-19. Repertoires were generated with immunoSEQ multiplex PCR, while TCRdb's copy carries only in-frame clones and drops some. Of about 150,000 clones in the sample, under 95% were seen once. The sample taken for sequencing was peripheral blood. The origin of the receptors is a man between 18 and 29 years old with COVID-19, enrolled during active disease. The CDR3 runs from the conserved cysteine through the conserved F or W. A D gene is named only where the DNA matches it firmly. Size values are once, few and many counts, or a class for expanded clones, and some rows have none.

V: TRBV10-3; D: NA; J: TRBJ1-4; size: NA; CDR3: CAITSATNEKLLF; DNA: TGTGCCATCACAAGCGCAACTAATGAAAAACTGCTTTTT
V: TRBV6-5; D: TRBD1; J: TRBJ1-5; size: once; CDR3: CASSYSTGGNQPQHF; DNA: TGTGCCAGCAGTTACTCGACAGGGGGAAATCAGCCCCAGCATTTT
V: TRBV10-2; D: TRBD1; J: TRBJ1-1; size: NA; CDR3: CASSFQGETEAFF; DNA: TGCGCCAGCAGTTTCCAGGGGGAAACTGAAGCTTTCTTT
V: TRBV2; D: TRBD2; J: TRBJ2-1; size: NA; CDR3: CASRAGEGNEQFF; DNA: TGTGCCAGCAGGGCGGGAGAGGGGAATGAGCAGTTCTTC
V: TRBV5-1; D: NA; J: TRBJ1-5; size: once; CDR3: CASSATQGQPQHF; DNA: TGCGCCAGCAGCGCCACTCAGGGGCAGCCCCAGCATTTT
V: TRBV7-8; D: NA; J: TRBJ1-1; size: NA; CDR3: CASSPRLGRAEAFF; DNA: TGTGCCAGCAGCCCCCGCCTGGGTCGGGCTGAAGCTTTCTTT
V: TRBV11-2; D: NA; J: TRBJ2-3; size: NA; CDR3: CASSINPQGGWTDTQYF; DNA: TGTGCCAGCAGCATAAACCCACAGGGAGGGTGGACAGATACGCAGTATTTT
V: TRBV29-1; D: NA; J: TRBJ2-7; size: NA; CDR3: CSVGVTYEQYF; DNA: TGCAGCGTTGGTGTTACCTACGAGCAGTACTTC
V: TRBV28; D: NA; J: TRBJ1-2; size: NA; CDR3: CASIWGRPAGGYGYTF; DNA: TGTGCCAGCATTTGGGGTAGGCCAGCCGGGGGATATGGCTACACCTTC
V: TRBV11-2; D: TRBD1; J: TRBJ1-2; size: NA; CDR3: CASSPGGLGYGYTF; DNA: TGTGCCAGCAGCCCAGGGGGGTTAGGGTATGGCTACACCTTC
V: TRBV2; D: NA; J: TRBJ2-1; size: NA; CDR3: CASRPRGTRLTNEQFF; DNA: TGTGCCAGCAGGCCTCGGGGGACCCGTCTCACAAATGAGCAGTTCTTC
V: TRBV6-5; D: TRBD2; J: TRBJ2-3; size: NA; CDR3: CASRLAGSTDTQYF; DNA: TGTGCCAGCAGACTAGCGGGCTCCACAGATACGCAGTATTTT
V: TRBV6-5; D: TRBD1; J: TRBJ2-1; size: NA; CDR3: CASSPGTGPLEQFF; DNA: TGTGCCAGCAGCCCCGGGACAGGGCCCCTGGAGCAGTTCTTC
V: TRBV28; D: NA; J: TRBJ1-5; size: NA; CDR3: CASSPRQGGRPQHF; DNA: TGTGCCAGCAGCCCCCGGCAGGGTGGACGGCCCCAGCATTTT
V: TRBV2; D: NA; J: TRBJ1-6; size: NA; CDR3: CASSEAVTVVVMNNSPLHF; DNA: TGTGCCAGCAGTGAAGCTGTAACGGTTGTGGTAATGAATAATTCACCCCTCCACTTT
V: TRBV18; D: TRBD1; J: TRBJ2-1; size: NA; CDR3: CASSPQGASYNEQFF; DNA: TGTGCCAGCTCACCACAGGGGGCATCCTACAATGAGCAGTTCTTC
V: TRBV7-9; D: NA; J: TRBJ2-7; size: NA; CDR3: CASSSTGYEQYF; DNA: TGTGCCAGCAGCTCTACAGGTTACGAGCAGTACTTC
V: TRBV6-2/TRBV6-3; D: TRBD1; J: TRBJ1-2; size: NA; CDR3: CASSTGTVYGYTF; DNA: TGTGCCAGCAGTACCGGGACAGTCTATGGCTACACCTTC
V: TRBV28; D: TRBD1; J: TRBJ1-5; size: NA; CDR3: CASSSEHRGRDQPQHF; DNA: TGTGCCAGCAGTTCCGAACACAGGGGGCGTGATCAGCCCCAGCATTTT
V: TRBV4-1; D: NA; J: TRBJ2-6; size: NA; CDR3: CASSQDRSSGANVLTF; DNA: TGCGCCAGCAGCCAAGACCGCAGCTCTGGGGCCAACGTCCTGACTTTC
V: TRBV30; D: NA; J: TRBJ2-7; size: NA; CDR3: CAWSVQDTYEQYF; DNA: TGTGCCTGGAGTGTACAGGACACCTACGAGCAGTACTTC
V: TRBV18; D: TRBD1; J: TRBJ1-4; size: few; CDR3: CASSPTGLREKLFF; DNA: TGTGCCAGCTCACCGACAGGGTTACGGGAAAAACTGTTTTTT
V: TRBV11-2; D: NA; J: TRBJ2-1; size: NA; CDR3: CASSLPGIGVYNEQFF; DNA: TGTGCCAGCAGCTTACCGGGGATCGGGGTCTACAATGAGCAGTTCTTC
V: TRBV27; D: NA; J: TRBJ2-7; size: NA; CDR3: CASRGGSYEQYF; DNA: TGTGCCAGCAGGGGCGGGTCCTACGAGCAGTACTTC
V: TRBV11-2; D: NA; J: TRBJ1-6; size: NA; CDR3: CASSSRSLGTYNSPLHF; DNA: TGTGCCAGCAGCTCAAGGTCTCTAGGGACTTATAATTCACCCCTCCACTTT
V: TRBV7-9; D: TRBD1; J: TRBJ1-2; size: NA; CDR3: CASSALDRGANYGYTF; DNA: TGTGCCAGCAGCGCCCTTGACAGGGGAGCTAACTATGGCTACACCTTC
V: TRBV24-1; D: TRBD2; J: TRBJ2-5; size: NA; CDR3: CATSDLASGKQETQYF; DNA: TGTGCCACCAGTGATTTGGCTAGCGGGAAGCAAGAGACCCAGTACTTC
V: TRBV7-2; D: NA; J: TRBJ2-5; size: NA; CDR3: CASSFWGGETQYF; DNA: TGTGCCAGCAGCTTTTGGGGCGGAGAGACCCAGTACTTC
V: TRBV4-3; D: TRBD2; J: TRBJ2-7; size: NA; CDR3: CASSQEWASGTYEQYF; DNA: TGCGCCAGCAGCCAAGAATGGGCTAGCGGGACCTACGAGCAGTACTTC
V: TRBV29-1; D: NA; J: TRBJ2-7; size: NA; CDR3: CSVYPGTSYEQYF; DNA: TGCAGCGTTTATCCAGGGACTTCCTACGAGCAGTACTTC
V: TRBV15; D: NA; J: TRBJ1-1; size: NA; CDR3: CATSGEGGTEAFF; DNA: TGTGCCACCAGCGGAGAAGGGGGCACTGAAGCTTTCTTT
V: TRBV2; D: TRBD1; J: TRBJ2-7; size: NA; CDR3: CASSEFKGAAVYEQYF; DNA: TGTGCCAGCAGTGAATTTAAGGGGGCCGCGGTCTACGAGCAGTACTTC
V: TRBV5-6; D: NA; J: TRBJ2-1; size: NA; CDR3: CASSPPYPGGNNEQFF; DNA: TGTGCCAGCAGCCCACCATACCCAGGGGGGAACAATGAGCAGTTCTTC
V: TRBV3-1/TRBV3-2; D: NA; J: TRBJ1-1; size: NA; CDR3: CASSSSGHLNTEAFF; DNA: TGTGCCAGCAGCTCCTCCGGACACTTGAACACTGAAGCTTTCTTT
V: TRBV7-9; D: NA; J: TRBJ2-7; size: NA; CDR3: CASSPLGAGAYEQYF; DNA: TGTGCCAGCAGCCCCCTTGGGGCAGGGGCCTACGAGCAGTACTTC
V: TRBV28; D: NA; J: TRBJ1-6; size: NA; CDR3: CASSRIRTVRNSPLHF; DNA: TGTGCCAGCAGTCGTATTAGGACAGTGAGGAATTCACCCCTCCACTTT
V: TRBV6-6; D: NA; J: TRBJ1-6; size: NA; CDR3: CASSYTEGRDSPLHF; DNA: TGTGCCAGCAGTTACACGGAGGGGAGGGATTCACCCCTCCACTTT
V: TRBV4-1; D: TRBD2; J: TRBJ2-7; size: NA; CDR3: CASSQVPSGIGAYEQYF; DNA: TGCGCCAGCAGCCAAGTACCTAGCGGGATTGGGGCCTACGAGCAGTACTTC
V: TRBV19; D: TRBD1; J: TRBJ1-5; size: NA; CDR3: CASSTTGGGQPQHF; DNA: TGTGCCAGTAGTACCACAGGGGGAGGTCAGCCCCAGCATTTT
V: TRBV9; D: NA; J: TRBJ1-2; size: NA; CDR3: CASSGYSVGYTF; DNA: TGTGCCAGCAGCGGTTACAGTGTAGGCTACACCTTC
V: TRBV5-8; D: NA; J: TRBJ1-5; size: NA; CDR3: CASSFRGVNQPQHF; DNA: TGTGCCAGCAGCTTCAGGGGTGTCAATCAGCCCCAGCATTTT
V: TRBV20-1; D: NA; J: TRBJ2-5; size: NA; CDR3: CSAQNQETQYF; DNA: TGCAGTGCTCAGAACCAAGAGACCCAGTACTTC
V: TRBV6-6; D: TRBD2; J: TRBJ2-1; size: NA; CDR3: CASSYGGLAGASGFF; DNA: TGTGCCAGCAGTTACGGAGGACTAGCGGGAGCAAGCGGGTTCTTC
V: TRBV5-6; D: NA; J: TRBJ2-7; size: NA; CDR3: CASSRGSSYEQYF; DNA: TGTGCCAGCAGCCGGGGGAGCTCCTACGAGCAGTACTTC
V: TRBV5-6; D: NA; J: TRBJ1-1; size: NA; CDR3: CASRFAGNTEAFF; DNA: TGTGCCAGCAGGTTCGCAGGGAACACTGAAGCTTTCTTT
V: TRBV11-2; D: NA; J: TRBJ2-7; size: NA; CDR3: CASNNFLGGADYEQYF; DNA: TGTGCCAGCAACAACTTTCTGGGGGGGGCGGACTACGAGCAGTACTTC
V: TRBV21-1; D: NA; J: TRBJ2-7; size: NA; CDR3: CASSKDDRGTYEQYF; DNA: TGTGCCAGCAGCAAAGACGACAGGGGGACTTACGAGCAGTACTTC
V: TRBV28; D: NA; J: TRBJ1-1; size: NA; CDR3: CASSPSGTEAFF; DNA: TGTGCCAGCAGTCCCTCCGGCACTGAAGCTTTCTTT
V: TRBV12-3/TRBV12-4; D: TRBD1; J: TRBJ1-1; size: NA; CDR3: CASRTGGFEAFF; DNA: TGTGCCAGCAGGACAGGGGGTTTTGAAGCTTTCTTT
V: TRBV19; D: TRBD1; J: TRBJ2-2; size: NA; CDR3: CASTGGYTGELFF; DNA: TGTGCCAGTACAGGGGGTTACACCGGGGAGCTGTTTTTT
V: TRBV7-2; D: TRBD1; J: TRBJ2-7; size: NA; CDR3: CASSPGTEYYEQYF; DNA: TGTGCCAGCAGCCCCGGGACAGAATACTACGAGCAGTACTTC
V: TRBV15; D: TRBD2; J: TRBJ2-1; size: once; CDR3: CATAGALEGQFF; DNA: TGTGCCACAGCGGGAGCTCTTGAGGGGCAGTTCTTC
V: TRBV7-8; D: NA; J: TRBJ1-3; size: NA; CDR3: CASSRGRASGNTIYF; DNA: TGTGCCAGCAGCCGGGGCAGGGCGTCCGGAAACACCATATATTTT
V: TRBV27; D: NA; J: TRBJ2-7; size: NA; CDR3: CASSPSGYVGYEQYF; DNA: TGTGCCAGCAGTCCCTCAGGGTACGTAGGCTACGAGCAGTACTTC